Ten or more counts support the clone carrying this T cell receptor (beta chain). TCRdb re-analysed the RT-PCR reads in MiXCR, keeping a single row per CDR3 protein. The repertoire has hundreds of thousands of distinct CDR3 sequences, approximately 7.1% of them found once; the top ten carry 10% to 15%. The entry originates in a study of response to subunit inactivated influenza vaccine. Germline CDR1 and CDR2: DFQATT and SNEGSKA (reference sequence). Trimming pared 3 bases from V and 7 bases from J, leaving 12 bases between. The CDR3 loop spans 13 amino acids. V gene TRBV20-1 combines with J gene TRBJ1-4; tentatively, D is TRBD1 (5 bases). Specimen: PBMCs from blood, collected less than 30 months after vaccination. The TCR was taken from a man aged 50 to 75 who received an inactivated influenza vaccine. The CDR3 DNA reads TGCAGTGCTAGTAGTCAGGGAGGTGAAAAACTGTTTTTT. It translates to CSASSQGGEKLFF.